The entry that follows covers one T cell receptor (beta chain) sequence. What it binds is unknown. PCR was performed using 60 Vbeta and 13 Jbeta primers. TCRdb's table, derived via immunoSEQ multiplex PCR, lists solely in-frame clones and lacks some. Among 100,000 or so clones listed, about four fifths were seen once. These data are taken from a study of cytomegalovirus exposure and HLA in healthy donors. Overall study findings and caveats: Presence/absence analysis assumed near-uniform sequencing depth across donors.

Germline V gene sequence: CDR1 SGHRS, CDR2 YFSETQ. This CDR3 region has 13 residues. The sequencing input was PBMCs. The chain links TRBV5-1 to TRBJ2-5, with D unresolved. The J call may be wrong; the DNA end is better matched by TRBJ2-7. This clonotype originated in a woman aged 40 to 50 in good health and CMV-seronegative. The CDR3 loop is CASSFLTDYEQYF. CDR3 in DNA: TGCGCCAGCAGTTTTTTAACGGACTACGAGCAGTACTTC.